The 29 T cell receptor beta chains below come from one sample, sequenced in a study of blood T cell repertoires in COVID-19. Libraries were prepared by immunoSEQ multiplex PCR; TCRdb keeps only in-frame clonotypes and omits some of them. The sample records about 220,000 clones, roughly 90% being singletons. Sequencing was done on a sample of peripheral blood. These receptors came from a man in his forties or fifties with active or convalescent COVID-19.

The V gene is TRBV28, the J gene TRBJ1-2; no clear D. The CDR3 runs 13 residues. Per germline, CDR1 MDHEN and CDR2 SYDVKM. Deletions cut 6 bases from V and 2 bases from J, with 10 bases between. The CDR3 DNA sequence: TGTGCCAGCAGCCAGACACCCAACTATGGCTACACCTTC. This gives the protein CASSQTPNYGYTF.

This clone was seen once. V gene TRBV24-1 combines with J gene TRBJ1-1; 9 nucleotides align to TRBD1. Unmatched junction bases numbered 7, after V lost 10 bases and J lost 5 bases. The CDR3 is 13 residues long. Germline loops: CDR1 KGHDR, CDR2 SFDVKD. CDR3 amino acids: CATRGQGGTEAFF. DNA of the CDR3: TGTGCCACTAGGGGACAGGGAGGGACTGAAGCTTTCTTT.

The chain recombines TRBV28 with TRBJ1-1; perhaps TRBD1 as D (5 bases). Germline-derived CDR1 and CDR2 are MDHEN and SYDVKM. The V and J ends lost 7 bases and 8 bases respectively, with 20 bases between them. This CDR3 spans 14 amino acids. CDR3 nucleotide sequence: TGTGCCAGCACCCCGCCGGGCAGGGCTGCCGAAGCTTTCTTT. Encoded protein: CASTPPGRAAEAFF.

V gene TRBV4-2 combines with J gene TRBJ2-3; 8 nucleotides match TRBD2. Germline CDR1 LGHNA, CDR2 YNFKEQ. Trimming cost V 1 base and J 1 base; bases outside gene matches: 7. The CDR3 is made up of 17 amino acids. The CDR3 DNA is TGTGCCAGCAGCCAAGGTGGGAGCGGGAGTCGCACAGATACGCAGTATTTT. Translated, it gives CASSQGGSGSRTDTQYF.

This chain uses TRBV28 with TRBJ1-1; 10 bases map to TRBD1. The length of the CDR3 is 16 residues. The germline V gene encodes CDR1 MDHEN and CDR2 SYDVKM. After removal of 6 bases from V and 4 bases from J, the junction contained 11 bases not matched to a gene. The CDR3 reads CASRDPGQGPSTEAFF. The CDR3 bases are TGTGCCAGCAGAGACCCGGGACAGGGGCCAAGCACTGAAGCTTTCTTT.

The genes are TRBV5-1 and TRBJ1-1; D ambiguous. The CDR3 totals 15 residues. Deletions cut 0 bases from V and 1 base from J, with 10 bases between. Germline CDR1 SGHRS, CDR2 YFSETQ. This CDR3 reads CASSLGAAPNTEAFF. The CDR3 DNA reads as TGCGCCAGCAGCTTGGGAGCAGCGCCGAACACTGAAGCTTTCTTT.

The J gene is TRBJ2-7, the V gene TRBV24-1; D may be TRBD1 (5 bases). Germline V CDR1 and CDR2: KGHDR, SFDVKD. This CDR3 has 15 amino acids. Trimming shortened V by 0 bases and J by 2 bases, and 10 bases separated the two germline ends. The CDR3 DNA reads as TGTGCCACCAGTGATTTGGATGCAGGGCCCTACGAGCAGTACTTC. It is translated as CATSDLDAGPYEQYF.

The chain links TRBV6-5 to TRBJ1-5, with no clear D. The germline CDR1 and CDR2 sequences are MNHEY and SVGAGI. The CDR3 extends over 15 amino acids. Trimming removed 2 bases at V and 3 bases at J, with 11 bases between. Written as DNA, the CDR3 is TGTGCCAGCAGTTACGATCCAAGCCTCAATCAGCCCCAGCATTTT. Translated: CASSYDPSLNQPQHF.

The chain is built from TRBV10-2 and TRBJ2-3; a weak D match, TRBD2 (7 bases). In germline, CDR1 is WSHSY, CDR2 SAAADI. With 4 bases removed from V and 5 bases from J, the gap between germline ends came to 13 bases. CDR3 length: 14 residues. The CDR3 spells CASSARGRGDTQYF. In nucleotides, the CDR3 is TGCGCCAGCAGTGCGCGGGGGCGGGGAGATACGCAGTATTTT.

This chain connects TRBV3-1 (or the pseudogene TRBV3-2) to TRBJ2-7; 10 bases fit TRBD1. Trimming took 6 bases from V and 2 from J; bases not matched to a gene: 7. The CDR3 runs 15 residues. Germline V gives CDR1 LGHDT, CDR2 YNNKEL (reference sequence). DNA for the CDR3: TGTGCCAGCAGGTACTCCGGGACAGGGGCCTACGAGCAGTACTTC. This encodes CASRYSGTGAYEQYF.

This clone was found once. This sequence joins TRBV5-5 and TRBJ1-5; maybe TRBD1 (5 bases). The V end was cut by 0 bases, the J end by 5 bases, with 9 bases between. Germline V CDR1 and CDR2: SGHKS, YYEKEE (reference sequence). CDR3 length equals 14 residues. This CDR3 is CASSLAGGDQPQHF. CDR3 nucleotide sequence: TGTGCCAGCAGCTTGGCCGGAGGGGATCAGCCCCAGCATTTT.

The V call is TRBV4-2, the J call TRBJ2-2, with 8 bases lining up with TRBD2. The germline V gene has CDR1 LGHNA and CDR2 YNFKEQ. Trimming took 7 bases from V and 5 from J; bases not matched to a gene: 9. The CDR3 has 15 amino acids. CDR3 sequence (DNA): TGTGCCAGCACCCTCGGGGGGGGCTTAACCGGGGAGCTGTTTTTT. It encodes CASTLGGGLTGELFF.

The genes are TRBV2 and TRBJ2-7; no firm D call. The CDR3 extends over 14 amino acids. CDR1 SNHLY and CDR2 FYNNEI come from the germline V gene. V was cut by 6 bases and J by 0 bases, with 12 bases left in between. The CDR3 region has the DNA TGTGCCAGCAGGGGCCAACTCCGCTCCTACGAGCAGTACTTC. This translates into CASRGQLRSYEQYF. Full variable domain (rest looked up from reference TRBV2 and TRBJ2-7): EPEVTQTPSHQVTQMGQEVILRCVPISNHLYFYWYRQILGQKVEFLVSFYNNEISEKSEIFDDQFSVERPDGSNFTLKIRSTKLEDSAMYFCASRGQLRSYEQYFGPGTRLTVT.

The chain combines TRBV5-1 with TRBJ2-1; tentative D call: TRBD2 (6 bases). From germline, CDR1 is SGHRS and CDR2 YFSETQ. Deletions cut 1 base from V and 8 bases from J, with 10 bases between. CDR3 size: 13 residues. CDR3 sequence: CASSLYGEDEQFF. The DNA for the CDR3 is TGCGCCAGCAGCTTGTACGGGGAGGATGAGCAGTTCTTC. Full variable domain (outside the CDR3, taken from reference TRBV5-1 and TRBJ2-1): KAGVTQTPRYLIKTRGQQVTLSCSPISGHRSVSWYQQTPGQGLQFLFEYFSETQRNKGNFPGRFSGRQFSNSRSEMNVSTLELGDSALYLCASSLYGEDEQFFGPGTRLTVL.

V gene TRBV2 combines with J gene TRBJ2-1, with D tentatively TRBD2 (6 bases). The V gene's germline CDR1 is SNHLY and CDR2 FYNNEI. This CDR3 is 18 amino acids long. V was trimmed by 6 bases and J by 3 bases, leaving 24 bases between them. The CDR3 reads CASSDNPSAGKSYNEQFF. The DNA of the CDR3 is TGTGCCAGCAGCGACAACCCTAGCGCTGGAAAAAGCTACAATGAGCAGTTCTTC. Variable domain in full (rest from reference TRBV2 and TRBJ2-1): EPEVTQTPSHQVTQMGQEVILRCVPISNHLYFYWYRQILGQKVEFLVSFYNNEISEKSEIFDDQFSVERPDGSNFTLKIRSTKLEDSAMYFCASSDNPSAGKSYNEQFFGPGTRLTVL.

This rearrangement joins TRBV27 to TRBJ2-7; TRBD1 matches at 8 bases. The germline gives CDR1 MNHEY, CDR2 SMNVEV (reference sequence). The CDR3 consists of 14 residues. J gave up 7 bases and V 6 bases, and 11 bases lay outside the gene matches. The CDR3 region is CASRTGTGEWEQYF. The DNA for the CDR3 is TGTGCCAGCAGGACCGGGACAGGCGAGTGGGAGCAGTACTTC.

The rearrangement links TRBV19 to TRBJ1-5; D not certain. CDR1 is LNHDA, CDR2 SQIVND, per germline (reference sequence). Trimming pared 3 bases from V and 11 bases from J, leaving 14 bases between. The CDR3 runs 13 residues. The CDR3 DNA reads as TGTGCCAGTAGTATGACCGCCCTCCAGGCCCAGCATTTT. Translating gives CASSMTALQAQHF.

As for this clone: Relative to the germline gene, one junction end is altered; a read error may explain this. The rearrangement joins TRBV6-5 to TRBJ2-7; D may be TRBD2 (5 bases). The CDR3 is made up of 13 amino acids. Germline V CDR1 and CDR2: MNHEY, SVGAGI. The chain's CDR3 is CASSYSSTSQRTF. In DNA, the CDR3 is TGTGCCAGCAGTTACTCGAGTACGTCCCAGCGGACTTTC.

The chain employs TRBV19 and TRBJ1-1; D is uncertain. Germline V lookup: CDR1 LNHDA, CDR2 SQIVND (reference sequence). V was trimmed by 3 bases and J by 4 bases, leaving 9 bases between them. This CDR3 comprises 13 residues. The CDR3 spells CASSILDPTEAFF. The CDR3 DNA reads as TGTGCCAGTAGTATCCTAGACCCCACTGAAGCTTTCTTT.

CDR3 in amino acids: CASSSIRGLQYF. The CDR3 DNA reads as TGTGCCAGCAGTTCGATCCGGGGTCTTCAGTACTTC. The chain joins TRBV7-2 to TRBJ2-5, with TRBD2 as a possible D gene (5 bases). V lost 6 bases and J 11 bases, leaving 16 bases between the germline ends. Germline V CDR1 and CDR2: SGHTA, FQGNSA. The CDR3 consists of 12 residues.

The J gene is TRBJ2-7, the V gene TRBV28, with 9 bases that match TRBD1. This CDR3 has 16 amino acids. Germline values: CDR1 MDHEN, CDR2 SYDVKM. The V gene end was trimmed by 5 bases and the J gene end by 3 bases; junction bases not matched to a gene: 11. The CDR3 DNA reads as TGTGCCAGCAGTCCGGCCTCAGCGGACAGGGGCTACGAGCAGTACTTC. Translation: CASSPASADRGYEQYF.

This clone was counted a single time. The rearrangement uses TRBV25-1 and TRBJ1-2, with TRBD1 identical over 7 bases. The germline gives CDR1 MGHDK, CDR2 SYGVNS. V dropped 10 bases and J dropped 4; count of bases not matched to a gene: 9. The CDR3 has 13 residues. CDR3 loop: CATWGQQSYGYTF. CDR3 sequence (DNA): TGTGCCACCTGGGGACAGCAATCCTATGGCTACACCTTC.

This rearrangement joins TRBV24-1 to TRBJ1-2; D perhaps matches TRBD1 (5 bases). V lost 4 bases and J lost 4, with 6 bases in between. This CDR3 region has 12 residues. CDR1 is KGHDR, CDR2 SFDVKD, per germline. This CDR3 reads CATSERGYGYTF. CDR3 DNA: TGTGCCACCAGTGAAAGGGGCTATGGCTACACCTTC.

This clone was seen once. V usage is TRBV27 and J usage is TRBJ2-7; TRBD2 matches at 14 bases. Trimming at V came to 5 bases and at J to 6 bases, leaving 6 bases not matched to a gene. The germline CDR1 and CDR2 sequences are MNHEY and SMNVEV (reference sequence). The CDR3 runs to 15 residues. CDR3 bases: TGTGCCAGCAGTGATGGGACTAGCGGGAGAGGCGAGCAGTACTTC. Amino acids: CASSDGTSGRGEQYF.

The chain carries TRBV28 and TRBJ1-1; a possible D gene is TRBD1 (6 bases). Germline CDR1 is MDHEN and CDR2 is SYDVKM. This CDR3 is 15 amino acids long. Trimming removed 6 bases from V and 2 bases from J, with 16 bases in between. The CDR3 reads CASSPQGSTNTEAFF. CDR3 sequence (DNA): TGTGCCAGCAGCCCCCAGGGGTCAACCAACACTGAAGCTTTCTTT.

The chain has TRBV13 and TRBJ1-1; D remains unclear. This CDR3 has 13 amino acids. Germline V gene lookup returns CDR1 PRHDT and CDR2 FYEKMQ (reference sequence). Trimming pared 5 bases from V and 2 bases from J, leaving 9 bases between. The CDR3 DNA follows: TGTGCCAGCAGCCCCCCAGTAAACACTGAAGCTTTCTTT. Translating it yields CASSPPVNTEAFF.

This clone was picked up a small number of times. The chain couples TRBV10-1 to TRBJ2-2; no reliable D call. The CDR3 has 11 residues. V lost 4 bases to trimming and J lost 7 bases, with 4 bases between them. Germline CDR1 WNHNN, CDR2 SYGVQD (reference sequence). This CDR3 is CASSVGGELFF. The CDR3 DNA sequence: TGCGCCAGCAGTGTCGGCGGGGAGCTGTTTTTT.

The genes are TRBV28 and TRBJ1-1; 8 bases match TRBD1. The germline CDR1 and CDR2 sequences are MDHEN and SYDVKM. Losses at the gene ends were 5 bases for V and 4 bases for J; bases not matched to a gene: 9. The CDR3 contains 15 residues. CDR3 protein: CASSTRGRGVTEAFF. CDR3 nucleotides: TGTGCCAGCAGTACCAGGGGGCGTGGGGTCACTGAAGCTTTCTTT.

The chain carries TRBV28 and TRBJ2-2; a weak D match, TRBD1 (6 bases). Germline CDR1 and CDR2: MDHEN and SYDVKM. The CDR3 covers 13 residues. Trimming took off 8 bases at V and 0 bases at J, with 7 bases between the two ends. CDR3 region: CASGTTNTGELFF. CDR3 coding DNA: TGTGCCAGCGGGACAACGAACACCGGGGAGCTGTTTTTT. The full variable domain, with the rest looked up from reference TRBV28 and TRBJ2-2, is DVKVTQSSRYLVKRTGEKVFLECVQDMDHENMFWYRQDPGLGLRLIYFSYDVKMKEKGDIPEGYSVSREKKERFSLILESASTNQTSMYLCASGTTNTGELFFGEGSRLTVL.